In this sample, the clone carrying this T cell receptor (beta chain) turned up many times. The antigen is unknown. One junction end does not reproduce the germline sequence, and a read error may be involved. One entry per CDR3 protein, called by TCRdb with MiXCR from the 5' RACE reads. The sample holds 89,000 or so distinct CDR3 sequences, approximately 20% seen once. As for time point: sample taken at primary tumor resection. The input material, whole RNA from tumor, nontumor lung or frozen PBMC, was sequenced unsorted. The donor group consisted of under 90 patients who had untreated, early-stage non-small cell lung cancer. Looked up from germline, CDR1 is SGHTA and CDR2 is FQGNSA. This CDR3 is 13 amino acids long. The data derive from a study of spatial heterogeneity in lung cancer. Study-level background: Detection consistently captured more beta-chain sequences than alpha-chain sequences. The study, taken as a whole, reports: There were more appearances of ubiquitous expanded tumor TCRs in blood at resection than at follow-up.

The chain employs TRBV7-2 and TRBJ2-5, with no clear D. The sequence came from a male donor with early-stage non-small cell lung cancer. The material was PBMCs, obtained at surgery. The CDR3 nucleotides read TGTGCCAGCAGCTTTCCTTCATCTGGTTTGTGGGGTTTC. It is translated as CASSFPSSGLWGF.